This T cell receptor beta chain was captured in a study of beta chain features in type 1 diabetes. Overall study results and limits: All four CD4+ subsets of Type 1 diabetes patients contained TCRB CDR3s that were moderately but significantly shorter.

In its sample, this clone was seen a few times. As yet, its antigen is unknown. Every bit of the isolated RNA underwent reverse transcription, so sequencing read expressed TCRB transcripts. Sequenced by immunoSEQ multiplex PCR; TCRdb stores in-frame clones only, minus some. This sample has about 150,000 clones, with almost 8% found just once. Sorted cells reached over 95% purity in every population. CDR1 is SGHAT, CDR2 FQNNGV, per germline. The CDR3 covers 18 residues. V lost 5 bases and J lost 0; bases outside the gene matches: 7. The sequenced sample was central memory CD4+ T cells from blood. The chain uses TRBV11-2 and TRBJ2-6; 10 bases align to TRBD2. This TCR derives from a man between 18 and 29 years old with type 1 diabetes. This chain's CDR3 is CASSRLSGRYSGANVLTF. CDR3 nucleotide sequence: TGTGCCAGCAGCCGACTTAGCGGGAGGTACTCTGGGGCCAACGTCCTGACTTTC.